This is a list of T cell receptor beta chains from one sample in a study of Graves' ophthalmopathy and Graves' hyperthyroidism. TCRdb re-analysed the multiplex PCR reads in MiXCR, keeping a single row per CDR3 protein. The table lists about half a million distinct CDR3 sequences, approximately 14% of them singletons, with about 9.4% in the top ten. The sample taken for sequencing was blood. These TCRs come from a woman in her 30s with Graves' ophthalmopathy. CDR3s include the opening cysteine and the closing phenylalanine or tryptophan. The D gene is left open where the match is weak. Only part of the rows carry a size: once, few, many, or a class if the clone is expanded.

CASSLQRTYGYTF,TGTGCCAGCAGCCTACAGCGCACCTATGGCTACACCTTC,NA,TRBJ1-2,many,13,TRBV12-3/TRBV12-4
CSALTGGENIQYF,TGCAGCGCTCTGACAGGGGGGGAAAACATTCAGTACTTC,TRBD1,TRBJ2-4,many,13,TRBV29-1
CASSQVGGETQYF,TGCGCCAGCAGCCAAGTTGGGGGGGAGACCCAGTACTTC,NA,TRBJ2-5,many,13,TRBV4-1
CSATSGGNYEQYF,TGCAGTGCAACTAGCGGGGGGAACTACGAGCAGTACTTC,TRBD2,TRBJ2-7,many,13,TRBV20-1
CSVEFRGYGYTF,TGCAGCGTTGAGTTCAGGGGCTATGGCTACACCTTC,NA,TRBJ1-2,many,12,TRBV29-1
CSARDPRQGANTIYF,TGCAGTGCTAGAGATCCTCGACAGGGCGCAAACACCATATATTTT,TRBD1,TRBJ1-3,few,15,TRBV20-1
CASRVSGGNSPLHF,TGCGCCAGCAGAGTCTCAGGGGGCAATTCACCCCTCCACTTT,TRBD1,TRBJ1-6,many,14,TRBV5-1
CASSTGSGANVLTF,TGTGCCAGCAGTACAGGGTCTGGGGCCAACGTCCTGACTTTC,NA,TRBJ2-6,many,14,TRBV12-3/TRBV12-4
CASSFRTGSGEQYF,TGTGCCAGCAGTTTCCGGACAGGGTCGGGTGAGCAGTACTTC,TRBD1,TRBJ2-7,many,14,TRBV12-3/TRBV12-4
CASTLPDRGVGAFF,TGTGCCAGCACCCTCCCGGACAGGGGTGTTGGGGCTTTCTTT,TRBD1,TRBJ1-1,few,14,TRBV6-1
CASSLQGREQYF,TGTGCCAGCAGCCTCCAGGGGCGGGAGCAGTACTTC,NA,TRBJ2-7,many,12,TRBV6-2/TRBV6-3
CASSSAQVSGANVLTF,TGTGCCAGCTCCTCGGCACAGGTTTCTGGGGCCAACGTCCTGACTTTC,NA,TRBJ2-6,many,16,TRBV18
CSARDSGHEQYF,TGCAGTGCTAGAGATTCAGGGCACGAGCAGTACTTC,NA,TRBJ2-7,NA,12,TRBV20-1
CASSHVRSTEAFF,TGCGCCAGCAGCCACGTAAGGAGCACTGAAGCTTTCTTT,NA,TRBJ1-1,NA,13,TRBV5-1
CASQSDTGGRTEAFF,TGTGCCAGCCAGAGTGATACAGGGGGCAGGACTGAAGCTTTCTTT,TRBD1,TRBJ1-1,few,15,TRBV2
CASKRDDTLYGYTF,TGTGCCAGCAAACGGGACGACACCCTCTATGGCTACACCTTC,NA,TRBJ1-2,NA,14,TRBV6-2/TRBV6-3
CATRTGGYTF,TGTGCCACCAGGACAGGGGGCTACACCTTC,TRBD1,TRBJ1-2,many,10,TRBV2
CASSSGGHNTGELFF,TGTGCCAGCAGCTCAGGGGGACACAACACCGGGGAGCTGTTTTTT,TRBD1,TRBJ2-2,NA,15,TRBV11-3
CASSSVGGYNEQFF,TGTGCCAGCAGTTCGGTAGGGGGGTACAATGAGCAGTTCTTC,NA,TRBJ2-1,NA,14,TRBV12-3/TRBV12-4
CASSLKHPNTGELFF,TGTGCCAGCAGCCTCAAACACCCGAACACCGGGGAGCTGTTTTTT,NA,TRBJ2-2,many,15,TRBV28
CASSSNTGGRETQYF,TGTGCCAGCAGTTCCAACACGGGAGGGCGGGAGACCCAGTACTTC,TRBD2,TRBJ2-5,few,15,TRBV28
CASLLDFFSYEQYF,TGTGCCAGCTTACTCGACTTTTTTTCCTACGAGCAGTACTTC,NA,TRBJ2-7,many,14,TRBV5-5
CASSLDRGTGTNTEAFF,TGTGCCAGCAGCTTAGATCGGGGGACAGGGACCAACACTGAAGCTTTCTTT,TRBD1,TRBJ1-1,NA,17,TRBV11-2
CASSERGRAQETQYF,TGTGCCAGCAGTGAAAGGGGACGGGCCCAAGAGACCCAGTACTTC,NA,TRBJ2-5,once,15,TRBV6-1
CASSPGLAGGRETQYF,TGTGCCAGCAGCCCGGGACTAGCGGGAGGACGGGAGACCCAGTACTTC,TRBD2,TRBJ2-5,many,16,TRBV7-2
CASSLALAYIQYF,TGTGCCAGCAGCCTTGCCCTAGCGTACATTCAGTACTTC,NA,TRBJ2-4,many,13,TRBV5-8
CASTLIGSGELFF,TGTGCCAGCACCCTCATAGGGTCCGGGGAGCTGTTTTTT,NA,TRBJ2-2,many,13,TRBV27
CSASLGTYGYTF,TGCAGTGCTTCCCTCGGGACCTATGGCTACACCTTC,NA,TRBJ1-2,many,12,TRBV20-1
CASSRLPKVVTGNTIYF,TGTGCCAGCAGCCGACTCCCTAAGGTAGTAACTGGAAACACCATATATTTT,NA,TRBJ1-3,many,17,TRBV6-4
CSARGLHMIYEQYF,TGCAGTGCTAGGGGCCTCCATATGATCTACGAGCAGTACTTC,NA,TRBJ2-7,few,14,TRBV20-1
CASRTGTKETQYF,TGTGCCAGCAGAACAGGGACGAAAGAGACCCAGTACTTC,NA,TRBJ2-5,many,13,TRBV28
CATSTGAGVTDTQYF,TGTGCCACCAGCACGGGGGCAGGAGTTACAGATACGCAGTATTTT,NA,TRBJ2-3,many,15,TRBV15
CASSEREQYF,TGTGCCAGCAGTGAACGCGAGCAGTACTTC,NA,TRBJ2-7,many,10,TRBV28
CASSKDRVGETQYF,TGTGCCAGCAGCAAGGACAGGGTGGGGGAGACCCAGTACTTC,TRBD1,TRBJ2-5,many,14,TRBV11-2
CASSLSSGTGVYQETQYF,TGTGCCAGCAGTTTAAGTTCCGGGACAGGAGTGTACCAAGAGACCCAGTACTTC,TRBD1,TRBJ2-5,many,18,TRBV12-3/TRBV12-4
CASTHQLEGGLRGTNIQYF,TGTGCCAGCACCCATCAGTTGGAGGGAGGCCTTCGGGGTACTAACATTCAGTACTTC,NA,TRBJ2-4,many,19,TRBV11-2
CASSLGQGSTYEQYF,TGTGCCAGCAGTCTGGGACAGGGATCCACCTACGAGCAGTACTTC,TRBD1,TRBJ2-7,many,15,TRBV11-2
CASSLGRQVTQYF,TGTGCCAGCAGCCTGGGAAGACAAGTGACCCAGTACTTC,NA,TRBJ2-5,NA,13,TRBV10-3
CASGSQLPYGYTF,TGTGCCAGCGGTTCACAGCTTCCCTATGGCTACACCTTC,NA,TRBJ1-2,NA,13,TRBV6-5
CACWDSRGYTF,TGTGCCTGCTGGGACAGCAGGGGCTACACCTTC,TRBD1,TRBJ1-2,many,11,TRBV30
CASSLEKGKAFF,TGCGCCAGCAGCTTGGAGAAGGGGAAAGCTTTCTTT,NA,TRBJ1-1,NA,12,TRBV5-1
CASSYGTSSEAFF,TGTGCCAGCAGTTACGGGACGAGCAGTGAAGCTTTCTTT,NA,TRBJ1-1,many,13,TRBV6-2/TRBV6-3
CASSARTGSYEQYF,TGTGCCAGCAGCGCACGGACAGGGAGCTACGAGCAGTACTTC,TRBD1,TRBJ2-7,many,14,TRBV11-2